These 6 T cell receptor beta chains were all obtained from the same sample, sequenced in a study of OX40 agonist ivuxolimab in advanced cancers. The protocol was immunoSEQ multiplex PCR, while the TCRdb copy is restricted to in-frame clones and leaves out a portion. This table holds roughly 83,000 clones, roughly nine tenths found once. The sequencing here drew on CD4+ or CD8+ T cells sorted from blood, taken in a trial of the OX40 agonist ivuxolimab. The source is an adult with an advanced solid tumor such as melanoma, head and neck, liver or kidney cancer.

This chain links TRBV5-5 with TRBJ1-2; 8 bases are shared with TRBD1. Losses at the gene ends were 0 bases for V and 6 bases for J; bases not matched to a gene: 7. Germline lookup yields CDR1 SGHKS and CDR2 YYEKEE (reference sequence). The length of the CDR3 is 15 residues. CDR3 loop: CASSLARTGNHGYTF. For the CDR3, the DNA is TGTGCCAGCAGCTTGGCCCGGACAGGGAACCATGGCTACACCTTC.

The chain uses TRBV7-9 and TRBJ2-1; D is perhaps TRBD2 (5 bases). The CDR3 consists of 14 residues. Trimming removed 3 bases from V and 6 bases from J, with 12 bases in between. Germline V lookup: CDR1 SEHNR, CDR2 FQNEAQ (reference sequence). The CDR3 DNA reads TGTGCCAGCAGCTTCGGCCGGAGCGGCAATGAGCAGTTCTTC. It codes for CASSFGRSGNEQFF.

The CDR3 region is CASSPITVDTQYF. The CDR3 DNA sequence: TGCGCCAGCAGCCCAATTACGGTAGATACGCAGTATTTT. The chain is built from TRBV4-1 and TRBJ2-3; D ambiguous. CDR1 is MGHRA and CDR2 is YSYEKL in the germline V gene. This CDR3 is 13 amino acids long. Deletions cut 4 bases from V and 5 bases from J, with 10 bases between.

This clone was counted a few times. V usage is TRBV28 and J usage is TRBJ2-3; D uncertain. The CDR3 consists of 15 residues. The V end lost 6 bases, the J end lost 2 bases, and 15 bases lay between the germline ends. CDR1 and CDR2 from the germline V gene are MDHEN and SYDVKM. CDR3 amino acids: CASSPLVVPTDTQYF. Written as DNA, the CDR3 is TGTGCCAGCAGCCCCTTAGTGGTCCCCACAGATACGCAGTATTTT.

The J gene is TRBJ2-1, the V gene TRBV4-3; 7 bases agree with TRBD2. The CDR3 is made up of 17 amino acids. Germline assignment: CDR1 LGHNA and CDR2 YSLEER. V dropped 0 bases and J dropped 7; count of bases not matched to a gene: 12. CDR3 in amino acids: CASSQDLSGEGWNEQFF. CDR3 DNA: TGCGCCAGCAGCCAAGATCTATCGGGGGAGGGATGGAATGAGCAGTTCTTC.

The rearrangement uses TRBV11-3 and TRBJ2-3; either TRBD1 or TRBD2 may supply D (5 bases each). This CDR3 has 15 residues. CDR1 and CDR2 from the germline V gene are SGHNT and YENEEA. V lost 5 bases to trimming and J lost 2 bases, with 14 bases between them. The CDR3 nucleotides are TGTGCCAGCAGCCTTGGGGCGGGTGACACAGATACGCAGTATTTT. This sequence encodes CASSLGAGDTDTQYF.